The sequence of this TCR beta chain was determined in a study of cytomegalovirus exposure and HLA in healthy donors. The protocol was immunoSEQ multiplex PCR, while the TCRdb copy is restricted to in-frame clones and leaves out a portion. The data contain over 200,000 clones, 80% to 90% of them singletons. Study-wide points: TCR clusters originating in the first cohort tended to co-occur in the 120 validation repertoires, according to a later analysis. Cytomegalovirus association was assigned to approximately 160 TCR beta chains. Rarity characterized most TCR sequences, yet some public TCRs appeared in many donors.

This CDR3 spans 17 amino acids. Germline V gives CDR1 SQVTM, CDR2 ANQGSEA. Trimming removed 0 bases from V and 0 bases from J; junction bases left unmatched: 7. Concerning this clone itself: The antigen is undetermined.

V and J are TRBV29-1 and TRBJ2-2; 7 positions match TRBD2. The sample was PBMCs. The source of this sequence is a woman aged 18-30 years in good health and CMV-seronegative. The DNA of the CDR3 is TGCAGCGTTGAAGATGTGGGGGGGACGACGAACACCGGGGAGCTGTTTTTT. Protein: CSVEDVGGTTNTGELFF.